A single T cell receptor (beta chain) is shown here with its context. Its antigen is unidentified. J lost 3 bases, V lost 7 bases, and 10 bases had no gene match. Germline V lookup: CDR1 SEHNR, CDR2 FQNEAQ (reference sequence). This CDR3 has 15 residues. The sample originates from a study of shared clonotypes between healthy human individuals. Study-level findings and limits: Larger estimated richness was generally seen in naive subsets than in memory subsets. For sorted subsets, rarefaction showed incomplete sequencing despite large depth.

In replicate PCRs of sorted subsets, around 200 ng DNA, tens of thousands of T cell genomes, was used. Profiling relied on immunoSEQ multiplex PCR, and the TCRdb table lists in-frame clones only, not all of them. This sample carries some 630,000 clones, 96% of them seen once, and the ten largest clones take 0.095% to 0.13%. CD8 cells classed as naive were CD45RO-negative and positively selected for CCR7, excluding terminally differentiated effector memory CD45RA+ cells. The donor population consisted of healthy HIV-negative adults with no recent acute infections or vaccinations. Sequencing was done on a sample of naive CD8+ T cells sorted from blood. This rearrangement joins TRBV7-9 to TRBJ2-3; TRBD1 agrees at 7 bases. This receptor was taken from a woman in her twenties or thirties in good health. The CDR3 DNA is TGTGCCAGCATTTCTGACAGGGCGGAGACAGATACGCAGTATTTT. It codes for CASISDRAETDTQYF.